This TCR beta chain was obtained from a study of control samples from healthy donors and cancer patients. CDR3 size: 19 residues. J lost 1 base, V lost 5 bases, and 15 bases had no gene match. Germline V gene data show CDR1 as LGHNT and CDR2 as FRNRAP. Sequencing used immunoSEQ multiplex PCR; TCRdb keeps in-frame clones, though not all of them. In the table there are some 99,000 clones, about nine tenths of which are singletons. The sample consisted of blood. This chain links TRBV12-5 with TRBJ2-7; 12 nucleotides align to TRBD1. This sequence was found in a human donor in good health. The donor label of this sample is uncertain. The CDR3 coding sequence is TGTGCTAGTGGTCAAACCGGGACAGGGGGCGGCATTGGGTCCTACGAGCAGTACGTC. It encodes CASGQTGTGGGIGSYEQYV.